Shown below are 16 T cell receptor beta chains from a single sample sequenced in a study of early T cells in non-severe SARS-CoV-2 infection. TCRdb itself ran the 5' RACE reads through MiXCR, one entry per CDR3 protein. The sample carries 29,000 or so distinct CDR3 sequences, around 5.1% recorded once. The sample consisted of whole blood. These receptors all come from an adult who was a healthcare worker with PCR-confirmed SARS-CoV-2 infection or an uninfected control (not recorded which).

This clonotype was seen ten or more times. The CDR3, as DNA: TGTGCCAGCACCGGACAGGGAGAAGCTTTCTTT. It yields the protein CASTGQGEAFF. The chain joins TRBV6-5 to TRBJ1-1, with TRBD1 matching over 8 bases. Trimming took 7 bases from V and 8 from J; bases not matched to a gene: 3. This CDR3 is built from 11 residues. Germline values: CDR1 MNHEY, CDR2 SVGAGI.

V and J are TRBV28 and TRBJ1-6; D uncertain. The germline V and J ends were trimmed by 5 bases and 0 bases, with 8 bases remaining between them. In germline, CDR1 is MDHEN, CDR2 SYDVKM. This CDR3 contains 15 residues. CDR3 in amino acids: CASSVQSSYNSPLHF. CDR3 nucleotides: TGTGCCAGCAGTGTCCAGAGCTCCTATAATTCACCCCTCCACTTT.

The V call is TRBV9, the J call TRBJ2-3; D remains unclear. The germline gives CDR1 SGDLS, CDR2 YYNGEE. V gave up 3 bases and J gave up 4 bases, with 15 bases separating them. The CDR3 contains 15 residues. The CDR3 DNA reads as TGTGCCAGCAGCGAAACCCCGTTAGTGGCAGATACGCAGTATTTT. Translation: CASSETPLVADTQYF.

This clonotype was recorded at least ten times. J is TRBJ1-5 and V is TRBV5-1; D not resolved. The germline V gene has CDR1 SGHRS and CDR2 YFSETQ. CDR3 length: 13 residues. The V end was cut by 0 bases, the J end by 5 bases, with 6 bases between. The DNA for the CDR3 is TGCGCCAGCAGCTTGGACGTCGATCAGCCCCAGCATTTT. Protein: CASSLDVDQPQHF.

This clonotype occurred many times. The J gene is TRBJ2-7, the V gene TRBV2; 7 bases agree with TRBD2. Germline CDR1 is SNHLY and CDR2 is FYNNEI. With 10 bases clipped from V and 4 bases from J, the junction kept 13 bases outside the gene matches. The CDR3 is 14 amino acids. The CDR3: CATEPLADIYEQYF. CDR3 DNA sequence: TGTGCCACTGAGCCGCTAGCGGATATATACGAGCAGTACTTC.

In this sample, this clonotype turned up many times. This chain uses TRBV21-1 with TRBJ2-1; the table's D call of TRBD1 was not tested on the DNA. TRBV21-1 is recorded as a pseudogene. The CDR3 contains 11 residues. The CDR3 DNA follows: TGTGCCAGCATCGTAGGGGACGAGCAGTTCTTC. Residues: CASIVGDEQFF.

The chain couples TRBV27 to TRBJ2-1; possible D gene TRBD1, 6 bases. Trimming removed 6 bases from V and 8 bases from J, with 17 bases in between. The CDR3 is 14 residues long. Germline V gene lookup returns CDR1 MNHEY and CDR2 SMNVEV (reference sequence). The CDR3 protein is CASSPTPEGDEQFF. The CDR3 nucleotides are TGTGCCAGCAGCCCTACCCCCGAGGGGGATGAGCAGTTCTTC.

This clonotype came up a few times. For the CDR3, the DNA is TGTGCCAGCAGCCTGACAGGGGGGAGAAGCACTGAAGCTTTCTTT. Translated, it gives CASSLTGGRSTEAFF. The chain couples TRBV7-9 to TRBJ1-1; 9 positions agree with TRBD1. The CDR3 runs 15 residues. Germline trimming cut 5 bases from V and 4 bases from J; bases unmatched to any gene: 8. CDR1 is SEHNR, CDR2 FQNEAQ, per germline (reference sequence).

In this sample, this clonotype turned up many times. The chain links TRBV19 to TRBJ2-7; 9 bases are a match to TRBD1. The CDR3 sequence is 12 residues long. Trimming took 9 bases from V and 5 from J; bases not matched to a gene: 5. Germline V gene lookup returns CDR1 LNHDA and CDR2 SQIVND (reference sequence). CDR3 nucleotides: TGTGCCAGAACAGGGGGCGACGACGAGCAGTACTTC. Amino acid sequence: CARTGGDDEQYF.

This clonotype has ten or more counts. This rearrangement joins TRBV2 to TRBJ1-5; perhaps TRBD1 as D (5 bases). Trimming cost V 4 bases and J 6 bases, with 7 bases left between them. The V gene's germline CDR1 is SNHLY and CDR2 FYNNEI. This CDR3 comprises 12 residues. CDR3 nucleotide sequence: TGTGCCAGCAGTGGGACATTTCAGCCCCAGCATTTT. It codes for CASSGTFQPQHF.

The V call is TRBV13, the J call TRBJ1-1; D call uncertain. Germline-derived CDR1 and CDR2 are PRHDT and FYEKMQ (reference sequence). Trimming pared 5 bases from V and 1 base from J, leaving 8 bases between. The CDR3 covers 13 residues. CDR3 sequence reads: CASSPPANTEAFF. The CDR3, as DNA: TGTGCCAGCAGCCCTCCAGCGAACACTGAAGCTTTCTTT.

In its sample, this clonotype was seen a few times. This sequence joins TRBV7-9 and TRBJ1-3; D remains ambiguous. Germline CDR1 is SEHNR and CDR2 is FQNEAQ (reference sequence). The CDR3 contains 13 residues. V lost 5 bases and J lost 0, with 5 bases in between. DNA for the CDR3: TGTGCCAGCAGCAGAAGCTCTGGAAACACCATATATTTT. It encodes CASSRSSGNTIYF. Full variable domain (remainder filled in from reference TRBV7-9 and TRBJ1-3): DTGVSQNPRHKITKRGQNVTFRCDPISEHNRLYWYRQTLGQGPEFLTYFQNEAQLEKSRLLSDRFSAERPKGSFSTLEIQRTEQGDSAMYLCASSRSSGNTIYFGEGSWLTVV.

Many counts were recorded for this clonotype. The rearrangement links TRBV11-2 to TRBJ2-7, with D perhaps given as TRBD1 or TRBD2 (5 bases each). There are 15 residues in the CDR3. The V gene lost 1 base and the J gene lost 3 bases, with 13 bases spanning the gap. The germline V gene encodes CDR1 SGHAT and CDR2 FQNNGV. The CDR3 here is CASSLAVRAGYEQYF. DNA for the CDR3: TGTGCCAGCAGCTTAGCGGTCAGGGCGGGCTACGAGCAGTACTTC.

This clonotype showed up just a few times. V is TRBV5-5 and J is TRBJ2-7; weak D call: TRBD1 (5 bases). V was shortened by 0 bases and J by 12 bases, with 16 bases between the two germline ends. CDR3 length: 13 amino acids. Germline assignment: CDR1 SGHKS and CDR2 YYEKEE (reference sequence). In nucleotides, the CDR3 is TGTGCCAGCAGCTTGGACGTCAGGGTTCAAGGGTACTTC. Its translation is CASSLDVRVQGYF.

This clonotype has ten or more counts. The rearrangement uses TRBV9 and TRBJ2-1, with TRBD1 identical over 8 bases. CDR3 length: 17 residues. From germline, CDR1 is SGDLS and CDR2 YYNGEE. After removal of 5 bases from V and 0 bases from J, the junction contained 10 bases not matched to a gene. The CDR3 is CASRRRQGLSSYNEQFF. As DNA, the CDR3 is TGTGCCAGCAGGAGACGACAGGGGCTAAGCTCCTACAATGAGCAGTTCTTC.

This clonotype was detected many times. The genes are TRBV25-1 and TRBJ1-6, with 9 bases lining up with TRBD1. The CDR3 totals 14 residues. Germline CDR1 and CDR2: MGHDK and SYGVNS. V lost 3 bases, J lost 14 bases, and 8 bases stayed unmatched. The CDR3 spells CASSDGTGLGALHF. The CDR3 DNA reads as TGTGCCAGCAGTGATGGGACAGGGCTTGGGGCCCTCCACTTT.